The T cell receptor beta chain under discussion was sequenced for a study of blood T cell repertoires in COVID-19. Some clones are missing from TCRdb's copy, which holds only in-frame ones; the method was immunoSEQ multiplex PCR. This table has fewer than 150,000 clones, about four fifths appearing once. Deletions cut 3 bases from V and 1 base from J, with 10 bases between. Per the germline V gene, CDR1 is SGDLS and CDR2 is YYNGEE. The CDR3 contains 15 residues. The origin of this receptor is a man aged 25-45 years who had recovered from COVID-19. The chain joins TRBV9 to TRBJ2-2, with a possible D match to TRBD1 (6 bases). Sample: PBMCs or T cells enriched from blood (not recorded which). CDR3 region: CASSALDRNTGELFF. The CDR3 DNA is TGTGCCAGCAGCGCCCTGGACAGGAACACCGGGGAGCTGTTTTTT.